The 31 T cell receptor beta chains below were found in one sample sequenced in a study of cytomegalovirus exposure and HLA in healthy donors (dated 2017 in TCRdb). Libraries were built with the immunoSEQ multiplex PCR assay. The multiplex PCR relied on a mix of 60 forward primers for TCR Vbeta segments and 13 reverse primers for TCR Jbeta segments. TCRdb's version of the immuneACCESS table is confined to in-frame rearrangements and falls short of the full clone set. An unresolved V gene accounts for under half of the shortfall where checked; the remainder is of unknown origin. The sample has 150,000 to 200,000 clones on record, 75% of them singletons. Around 3% of the sample belongs to the ten largest clones. Sequenced: PBMCs. The receptors were sampled from a woman in her 50s in good health and CMV-seropositive.

This chain connects TRBV7-9 to TRBJ2-2; 9 bases are shared with TRBD2. V shed 6 bases, J shed 9 bases, and the junction held 14 bases outside the gene matches. The length of the CDR3 is 16 residues. Germline loops: CDR1 SEHNR, CDR2 FQNEAQ (reference sequence). CDR3 bases: TGTGCCAGCAGACCGAGCGGGGGGCGTAAGCACCGGGAGCTGTTTTTT. Encoded protein: CASRPSGGRKHRELFF.

In its sample, this clone was seen a few times. Other DNA sequences of this sample code for an identical CDR3. V gene TRBV18 combines with J gene TRBJ1-2; D call uncertain. This CDR3 is built from 14 residues. Germline V CDR1 and CDR2: KGHSH, LQKENI. V gave up 0 bases and J gave up 4 bases, with 9 bases separating them. The CDR3 region has the DNA TGTGCCAGCTCACCACCTACCGAGAGCTATGGCTACACCTTC. It translates to CASSPPTESYGYTF.

The V call is TRBV6-6, the J call TRBJ1-1; 7 bases line up with TRBD1. Trimming took 6 bases from V and 5 from J; bases not matched to a gene: 12. Looked up from germline, CDR1 is MNHNY and CDR2 is SVGAGI (reference sequence). The CDR3 loop spans 15 amino acids. The CDR3 DNA sequence: TGTGCCAGCAGCCGACAGGGCGTAACGGGGACTGAAGCTTTCTTT. Its protein product is CASSRQGVTGTEAFF.

The V and J genes are TRBV11-2 and TRBJ1-6; perhaps TRBD1 as D (5 bases). Germline CDR1 reads SGHAT; CDR2 reads FQNNGV. The V end lost 5 bases, the J end lost 8 bases, and 10 bases lay between the germline ends. This CDR3 spans 13 amino acids. The CDR3 DNA is TGTGCCAGCAGCCCCTGGGGGGATTCACCCCTCCACTTT. Translating gives CASSPWGDSPLHF.

The rearrangement uses TRBV15 and TRBJ2-6; D remains unclear. The germline gives CDR1 LNHNV, CDR2 YYDKDF (reference sequence). Trimming shortened V by 5 bases and J by 3 bases, and 5 bases separated the two germline ends. The CDR3 is 13 residues long. The CDR3: CATSAVGANVLTF. CDR3 DNA sequence: TGTGCCACCAGCGCAGTTGGGGCCAACGTCCTGACTTTC.

V is TRBV15 and J is TRBJ1-4; D perhaps matches TRBD1 (6 bases). The germline V gene encodes CDR1 LNHNV and CDR2 YYDKDF (reference sequence). V lost 8 bases to trimming and J lost 8 bases, with 21 bases between them. The CDR3 sequence is 15 residues long. The CDR3 loop reads CATRINPLGGEKLFF. The DNA of the CDR3 is TGTGCCACCCGGATCAACCCCCTTGGGGGCGAAAAACTGTTTTTT.

This clone has only a few counts. The chain uses TRBV7-8 and TRBJ2-5; TRBD1 matches at 7 bases. The J call may be mistaken, given a closer DNA end match to TRBJ2-7. Germline lookup yields CDR1 SGHVS and CDR2 FQNEAQ. The CDR3 sequence is 14 residues long. The chain's CDR3 is CASSFTGTEYEQYF. The CDR3 nucleotides read TGTGCCAGCAGCTTTACCGGGACAGAGTACGAGCAGTACTTC.

The chain employs TRBV4-1 and TRBJ2-6; TRBD1 aligns across 7 bases. Germline CDR1 and CDR2: MGHRA and YSYEKL. This CDR3 comprises 16 residues. V gave up 4 bases and J gave up 0 bases; unmatched junction bases: 3. In DNA form, the CDR3 reads TGCGCCAGCAGCCCGGGACAGAGCTCTGGGGCCAACGTCCTGACTTTC. Amino acid sequence: CASSPGQSSGANVLTF.

This rearrangement joins TRBV9 to TRBJ2-1; D may be TRBD2 (6 bases). Germline lookup yields CDR1 SGDLS and CDR2 YYNGEE. The V end lost 8 bases, the J end lost 6 bases, and 15 bases lay between the germline ends. The CDR3 sequence is 13 residues long. The CDR3 spells CASRPFGGNEQFF. The CDR3 DNA follows: TGTGCCAGTAGACCATTCGGGGGCAATGAGCAGTTCTTC.

The gene calls are TRBV6-1 and TRBJ1-2, with D hard to call. The CDR3 runs 13 residues. CDR1 and CDR2 (germline): MNHNS, SASEGT. Trimming removed 8 bases at V and 4 bases at J, with 14 bases between. The CDR3 DNA reads as TGTGCCAGCGGCGGCGGAGGCCGCTATGGCTACACCTTC. It specifies CASGGGGRYGYTF.

Only one count was recorded for this clone. The genes are TRBV9 and TRBJ2-7, with 9 nucleotides matching TRBD1. Germline V gene sequence: CDR1 SGDLS, CDR2 YYNGEE. There are 15 residues in the CDR3. The trim removed 4 bases at V and 6 bases at J, leaving 11 bases unmatched. The CDR3 DNA follows: TGTGCCAGCAGCTTAACGGGACAGGGATTGAGCGAGCAGTACTTC. Residues: CASSLTGQGLSEQYF.

The chain joins TRBV27 to TRBJ1-1, with 8 bases matching TRBD1. The V gene end was trimmed by 6 bases and the J gene end by 6 bases; junction bases not matched to a gene: 9. The germline V gene has CDR1 MNHEY and CDR2 SMNVEV (reference sequence). The CDR3 contains 14 residues. The CDR3 DNA reads TGTGCCAGCAGCTTCAGGGGGCCGTCGCCTGAAGCTTTCTTT. Protein: CASSFRGPSPEAFF.

This clone has just one count. The chain uses TRBV4-1 and TRBJ2-7; TRBD1 agrees at 8 bases. The CDR3 is 15 residues long. Germline CDR1 is MGHRA and CDR2 is YSYEKL. With 0 bases clipped from V and 4 bases from J, the junction kept 5 bases outside the gene matches. The DNA for the CDR3 is TGCGCCAGCAGCCAAGATGCAGGGGGCCTTTACGAGCAGTACTTC. Its translation: CASSQDAGGLYEQYF.

The genes are TRBV19 and TRBJ1-5; TRBD1 matches 7 bases. Trimming took 6 bases from V and 7 from J; bases not matched to a gene: 12. Germline V gives CDR1 LNHDA, CDR2 SQIVND (reference sequence). This CDR3 region has 15 residues. The CDR3, as DNA: TGTGCCAGTAGCCGATCTAACAGGGGCGGGCAGCCCCAGCATTTT. This gives the protein CASSRSNRGGQPQHF.

This chain joins TRBV9 and TRBJ1-1; 7 bases are a match to TRBD1. From germline, CDR1 is SGDLS and CDR2 YYNGEE. The junction had 7 bases not matched to a gene; V was cut back by 4 bases and J by 7 bases. The CDR3 runs 13 residues. This chain's CDR3 is CASSLHTGDEAFF. In DNA form, the CDR3 reads TGTGCCAGCAGCTTACATACAGGGGATGAAGCTTTCTTT.

This clone was observed a few times. This chain joins TRBV1 and TRBJ1-1; TRBD1, as called in the table, went unchecked against the DNA. TRBV1 counts as a pseudogene. This CDR3 comprises 21 residues. Here the CDR3 reads CTSSPRWGPRWDSPMNTEAFF. The CDR3 DNA sequence: TGCACCAGCAGCCCTCGCTGGGGTCCGCGCTGGGACAGCCCCATGAACACTGAAGCTTTCTTT.

The chain links TRBV4-1 to TRBJ1-1; 7 bases are shared with TRBD1. The CDR3 runs to 15 residues. V shed 1 base and J 4 bases; nucleotides not matched to a gene: 6. CDR1 and CDR2 from the germline V gene are MGHRA and YSYEKL. The DNA of the CDR3 is TGCGCCAGCAGCCAAGGTGGGGCAGGGGGCACTGAAGCTTTCTTT. Translation gives CASSQGGAGGTEAFF.

The V gene is TRBV7-2, the J gene TRBJ2-1, with D maybe TRBD2 (6 bases). The CDR3 sequence is 15 residues long. V lost 5 bases to trimming and J lost 7 bases, with 18 bases between them. The germline gives CDR1 SGHTA, CDR2 FQGNSA. CDR3 sequence: CASSTRSGTGNEQFF. DNA of the CDR3: TGTGCCAGCAGCACTCGGTCGGGGACTGGAAATGAGCAGTTCTTC.

The chain employs TRBV2 and TRBJ1-1, with 8 bases lining up with TRBD1. The CDR3 is 11 amino acids. Germline V gene data show CDR1 as SNHLY and CDR2 as FYNNEI. V was clipped by 11 bases and J by 11 bases; unmatched bases: 10. The CDR3 protein is CARNRGLRAFF. The CDR3 nucleotides are TGTGCCCGAAACAGGGGGTTGAGGGCTTTCTTT.

The chain recombines TRBV27 with TRBJ2-6; TRBD1 aligns across 11 bases. The CDR3 has 17 amino acids. V shed 6 bases, J shed 4 bases, and the junction held 8 bases outside the gene matches. Germline lookup yields CDR1 MNHEY and CDR2 SMNVEV (reference sequence). The CDR3: CASRGGQGGSGANVLTF. The CDR3 nucleotides are TGTGCCAGCAGAGGGGGACAGGGGGGTTCCGGGGCCAACGTCCTGACTTTC. The full variable domain, its missing parts supplied by reference TRBV27 and TRBJ2-6, is EAQVTQNPRYLITVTGKKLTVTCSQNMNHEYMSWYRQDPGLGLRQIYYSMNVEVTDKGDVPEGYKVSRKEKRNFPLILESPSPNQTSLYFCASRGGQGGSGANVLTFGAGSRLTVL.

The gene calls are TRBV7-6 and TRBJ1-4, with D uncertain. CDR3 size: 16 residues. With 3 bases removed from V and 3 bases from J, the gap between germline ends came to 14 bases. From germline, CDR1 is SGHVS and CDR2 FNYEAQ. Here the CDR3 reads CASSLALTDSNEKLFF. DNA for the CDR3: TGTGCCAGCAGCTTGGCATTGACCGACTCTAATGAAAAACTGTTTTTT. The complete variable domain, with remaining parts taken from reference TRBV7-6 and TRBJ1-4, reads GAGVSQSPRYKVTKRGQDVALRCDPISGHVSLYWYRQALGQGPEFLTYFNYEAQQDKSGLPNDRFSAERPEGSISTLTIQRTEQRDSAMYRCASSLALTDSNEKLFFGSGTQLSVL.

This clone came up once. The rearrangement links TRBV7-9 to TRBJ2-5; 10 nucleotides match TRBD2. The trim removed 3 bases at V and 2 bases at J, leaving 3 bases unmatched. CDR1 is SEHNR and CDR2 is FQNEAQ in the germline V gene (reference sequence). This CDR3 region has 15 residues. The CDR3 DNA is TGTGCCAGCAGCTTGAGTAGCGGGGGGCAAGAGACCCAGTACTTC. Protein sequence: CASSLSSGGQETQYF.

The chain carries TRBV7-6 and TRBJ1-6; TRBD1 matches at 10 bases. J gave up 10 bases and V 5 bases, and 5 bases lay outside the gene matches. The CDR3 consists of 14 residues. Germline lookup yields CDR1 SGHVS and CDR2 FNYEAQ. The DNA of the CDR3 is TGTGCCAGCAGCCTAGGACAGGGGGTATCACCCCTCCACTTT. Protein product: CASSLGQGVSPLHF.

This chain connects TRBV11-2 to TRBJ1-1; D is undetermined. V gave up 3 bases and J gave up 2 bases, with 7 bases separating them. Germline-derived CDR1 and CDR2 are SGHAT and FQNNGV. The CDR3 is made up of 13 amino acids. DNA for the CDR3: TGTGCCAGCAGCTTTGGTACAAACACTGAAGCTTTCTTT. It codes for CASSFGTNTEAFF.

The J gene is TRBJ2-2, the V gene TRBV4-2, with D tentatively TRBD1 (6 bases). Germline CDR1 and CDR2: LGHNA and YNFKEQ. Trimming stripped 0 bases from V and 2 bases from J, with 16 bases between. The CDR3 sequence is 18 residues long. The CDR3 sequence is CASSQEVTGRVNTGELFF. The CDR3 bases are TGTGCCAGCAGCCAAGAAGTGACAGGCCGCGTCAACACCGGGGAGCTGTTTTTT.

The chain couples TRBV5-1 to TRBJ2-3; 7 bases map to TRBD2. V trimming: 2 bases; J trimming: 1 base; junction bases outside the gene matches: 4. The length of the CDR3 is 15 residues. Looked up from germline, CDR1 is SGHRS and CDR2 is YFSETQ. CDR3 residues: CASSFLAGGTDTQYF. The CDR3, as DNA: TGCGCCAGCAGCTTTCTGGCGGGGGGCACAGATACGCAGTATTTT.

The chain employs TRBV25-1 and TRBJ2-2; 8 positions match TRBD1. This CDR3 comprises 15 residues. J gave up 3 bases and V 6 bases, and 6 bases lay outside the gene matches. Germline assignment: CDR1 MGHDK and CDR2 SYGVNS. CDR3 sequence: CASRPDRGDTGELFF. In DNA form, the CDR3 reads TGTGCCAGCAGGCCTGACAGGGGCGACACCGGGGAGCTGTTTTTT.

This clone has just a few counts. The chain links TRBV7-2 to TRBJ2-2; 11 bases are shared with TRBD1. Losses at the gene ends were 5 bases for V and 5 bases for J; bases not matched to a gene: 4. CDR1 and CDR2 from the germline V gene are SGHTA and FQGNSA. The length of the CDR3 is 15 residues. The CDR3 bases are TGTGCCAGCAGCATCGGACAGGGGGCAACCGGGGAGCTGTTTTTT. Its protein is CASSIGQGATGELFF. Full variable domain (rest looked up from reference TRBV7-2 and TRBJ2-2): GAGVSQSPSNKVTEKGKDVELRCDPISGHTALYWYRQSLGQGLEFLIYFQGNSAPDKSGLPSDRFSAERTGGSVSTLTIQRTQQEDSAVYLCASSIGQGATGELFFGEGSRLTVL.

This sequence joins TRBV4-1 and TRBJ2-3, with D unresolved. The V gene's germline CDR1 is MGHRA and CDR2 YSYEKL. Trimming removed 0 bases at V and 11 bases at J, with 12 bases between. The CDR3 is 13 residues long. Written as DNA, the CDR3 is TGCGCCAGCAGCCAAGATACTCGTGAGGTGCAGTATTTT. It specifies CASSQDTREVQYF.

V and J are TRBV5-1 and TRBJ2-1; TRBD2 agrees at 12 bases. This CDR3 has 16 amino acids. CDR1 and CDR2 from the germline V gene are SGHRS and YFSETQ. V trimming: 3 bases; J trimming: 5 bases; junction bases outside the gene matches: 6. In nucleotides, the CDR3 is TGCGCCAGCAGCTATTATGGACTAGCGGGAAACAATGAGCAGTTCTTC. It specifies CASSYYGLAGNNEQFF.

With respect to this clone: The junction differs from germline at one of its ends, possibly a read error. Other DNA sequences from this sample encode an identical CDR3 as well. V gene TRBV2 combines with J gene TRBJ1-1; D call uncertain. CDR3 length: 15 amino acids. CDR1 is SNHLY and CDR2 is FYNNEI in the germline V gene. The CDR3 sequence: CASSGRTVRATEAFF. The CDR3 DNA sequence: TGTGCCAGCAGTGGGAGGACGGTACGCGCCACTGAAGCCTTCTTT.